This T cell receptor (beta chain) was found in a study of regulatory T cells in long-lasting Graves disease. This clonotype was recorded many times. What it binds is unknown. Through Arm-PCR of CDR3 regions and iRepertoire HTBI primers, TCR beta libraries were built. Authors' analysis steps: Among the samples, around 61 TRBV and 14 to 15 TRBJ segments were identified. TCRdb ran MiXCR on the multiplex PCR reads and lists one entry per CDR3 protein. These V and J calls derive from TCRdb rather than the authors' analysis. The data contain about 520,000 distinct CDR3 sequences, about 11% of them seen just once; the ten biggest clones take up roughly 8.2%. V was cut by 0 bases and J by 2 bases, with 7 bases left in between. Germline CDR1 reads GTSNPN; CDR2 reads SVGIG (reference sequence). This CDR3 has 13 residues. Notes on the study in general: Repertoires from persistent disease leaned toward TRBV28, TRBJ1-2 and TRBJ2-5. Patients with persistent disease shared 2,700 or so public clonotypes, outpacing the roughly 950 shared by new patients.

Time point meaning: newly diagnosed GD, antithyroid drugs for less than 3 months. The TCR library was made from RNA extracted from PBMCs. These data also featured in a second study, about T cells in Graves' hyperthyroidism and ophthalmopathy.

The J gene is TRBJ1-2, the V gene TRBV30; no reliable D call. Sequencing was performed on peripheral blood mononuclear cells (PBMCs), taken at new diagnosis, from a patient treated with antithyroid drugs. The receptor's source is a young woman with Graves disease. The CDR3 bases are TGTGCCTGGAGTGTACGGATGAACTATGGCTACACCTTC. This sequence encodes CAWSVRMNYGYTF.